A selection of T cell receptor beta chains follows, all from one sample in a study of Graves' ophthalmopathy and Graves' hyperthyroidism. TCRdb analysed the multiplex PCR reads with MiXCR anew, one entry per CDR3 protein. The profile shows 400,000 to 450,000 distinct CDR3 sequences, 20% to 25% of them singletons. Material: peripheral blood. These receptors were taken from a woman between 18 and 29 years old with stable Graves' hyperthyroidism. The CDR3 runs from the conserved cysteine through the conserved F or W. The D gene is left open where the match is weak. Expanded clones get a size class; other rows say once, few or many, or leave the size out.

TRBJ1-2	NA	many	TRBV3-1	TGTGCCAGCAGCCCAGGGCCTTACTATGGCTACACCTTC	CASSPGPYYGYTF
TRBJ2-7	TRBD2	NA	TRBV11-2	TGTGCCAGCAGCTCGACTAGCCACGAGCAGTACTTC	CASSSTSHEQYF
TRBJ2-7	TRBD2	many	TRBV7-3	TGTGCCAGCAGCCCTAGCGGGCTATCCTACGAGCAGTACTTC	CASSPSGLSYEQYF
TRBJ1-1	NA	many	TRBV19	TGTGCCAGTCGCCGGGACGGCGAAGCTTTCTTT	CASRRDGEAFF
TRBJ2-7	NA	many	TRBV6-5	TGTGCCAGCAGTTACTTCCCCGGACCCAAGGCCTTTTACGAGCAGTACTTC	CASSYFPGPKAFYEQYF
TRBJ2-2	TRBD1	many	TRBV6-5	TGTGCCAGCAGTTACAAGGGACAGATTAACACCGGGGAGCTGTTTTTT	CASSYKGQINTGELFF
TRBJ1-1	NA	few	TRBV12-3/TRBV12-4	TGTGCCAGCAGGGGAAGGGAGACTGAAGCTTTCTTT	CASRGRETEAFF
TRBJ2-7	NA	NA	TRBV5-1	TGCGCCAGCAGCTTGGAAAAGGGAGAAAGCTACGAGCAGTACTTC	CASSLEKGESYEQYF
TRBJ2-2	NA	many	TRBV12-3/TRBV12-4	TGTGCCAGCAGCGAAGGACGCCTCTCGAACACCGGGGAGCTGTTTTTT	CASSEGRLSNTGELFF
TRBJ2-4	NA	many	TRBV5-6	TGTGCCAGCAGCCTCGGACACCTAGGAGCCAAAAACATTCAGTACTTC	CASSLGHLGAKNIQYF
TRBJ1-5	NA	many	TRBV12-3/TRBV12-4	TGTGCCAGCAGCCCTAGCAATCAGCCCCAGCATTTT	CASSPSNQPQHF
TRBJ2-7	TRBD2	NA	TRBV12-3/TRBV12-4	TGTGCCAGCAGTCTAGCGGGAGGGATCCATACCTACGAGCAGTACTTC	CASSLAGGIHTYEQYF
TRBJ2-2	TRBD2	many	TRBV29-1	TGCAGCGGTGGGACTAGCGGCCTCACCGGGGAGCTGTTTTTT	CSGGTSGLTGELFF
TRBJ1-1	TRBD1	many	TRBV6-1	TGTGCCAGCAGTGTGAGACAGGGGCTCGGAGCTTTCTTT	CASSVRQGLGAFF
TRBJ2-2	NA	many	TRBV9	TGTGCCGTTGACTTAGGGGGGACCGGGGAGCTGTTTTTT	CAVDLGGTGELFF
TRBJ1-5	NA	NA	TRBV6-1	TGTGCCAGCAGTGAATGGAACAGACAGAATCAGCCCCAGCATTTT	CASSEWNRQNQPQHF
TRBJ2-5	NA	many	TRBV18	TGTGCCAGCTCACCCACTAGGCAAGAGACCCAGTACTTC	CASSPTRQETQYF
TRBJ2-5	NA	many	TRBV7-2	TGTGCCAGCAGCCTAACTTGGGTCCAAGAGACCCAGTACTTC	CASSLTWVQETQYF
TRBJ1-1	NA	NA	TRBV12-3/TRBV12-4	TGTGCCAGCTGCCCCCAATCGGGGAACGCTTTCTTT	CASCPQSGNAFF
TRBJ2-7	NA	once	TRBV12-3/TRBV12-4	TGTGCCAGCAGTTTACGAGCTGACCACTCCTACGAGCAGTACTTC	CASSLRADHSYEQYF
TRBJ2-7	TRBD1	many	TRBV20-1	TGCAGTGCTAGACGGGACAGGGGGTACGAGCAGTACTTC	CSARRDRGYEQYF
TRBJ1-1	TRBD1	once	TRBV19	TGTGCCAGTAGTGACCGGGGACAGTTGAACACTGAAGCTTTCTTT	CASSDRGQLNTEAFF
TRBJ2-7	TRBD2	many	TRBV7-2	TGTGCCAGCAGCATGGGACTAGCGGACTACTACGAGCAGTACTTC	CASSMGLADYYEQYF